These T cell receptor beta chains were read from a single sample in a study of shared clonotypes between healthy human individuals. Here immunoSEQ multiplex PCR was the method, and the copy in TCRdb shows in-frame clones only, minus some. This table holds millions of clones, 90% to 95% found once. The specimen was naive CD4+ T cells sorted from blood. Source of these receptors: a man younger than 30 in good health. Both conserved end residues are part of each CDR3. Each record gives: clone size, D gene, V gene, J gene, CDR3 protein, CDR3 DNA. D genes are given only for firm matches. Only part of the rows carry a size: once, few, many, or a class if the clone is expanded.

size: -
D: -
V: TRBV5-4
J: TRBJ2-5
CDR3: CASSLDRPGGETQYF
DNA: TGTGCCAGCAGCTTGGACAGGCCCGGAGGGGAGACCCAGTACTTC

size: -
D: TRBD2
V: TRBV4-1
J: TRBJ2-1
CDR3: CASSQAAGDPYNEQFF
DNA: TGCGCCAGCAGCCAAGCCGCGGGAGATCCCTACAATGAGCAGTTCTTC

size: once
D: -
V: TRBV6-1
J: TRBJ2-2
CDR3: CASSGDGHLNTGELFF
DNA: TGTGCCAGCAGTGGGGACGGCCACCTGAACACCGGGGAGCTGTTTTTT

size: -
D: TRBD1
V: TRBV5-6
J: TRBJ1-2
CDR3: CASSEWTGVNYGYTF
DNA: TGTGCCAGCAGCGAGTGGACAGGGGTGAACTATGGCTACACCTTC

size: -
D: -
V: TRBV5-1
J: TRBJ1-1
CDR3: CASSFRDSVTEAFF
DNA: TGCGCCAGCAGCTTTAGGGACTCGGTGACTGAAGCTTTCTTT

size: -
D: -
V: TRBV2
J: TRBJ1-4
CDR3: CASLLLGAVPVLFF
DNA: TGTGCCAGCCTGCTTCTTGGGGCAGTCCCTGTGCTGTTTTTT

size: -
D: -
V: TRBV23-1
J: TRBJ1-6
CDR3: CASSHHRGGSYNSPLHF
DNA: TGCGCCAGCAGCCATCATCGGGGGGGCTCCTATAATTCACCCCTCCACTTT

size: -
D: -
V: TRBV29-1
J: TRBJ2-5
CDR3: CSVEDSDRGKTQYF
DNA: TGCAGCGTTGAAGATTCGGACAGAGGAAAGACCCAGTACTTC

size: -
D: -
V: TRBV11-2
J: TRBJ1-5
CDR3: CASSFREGQPQHF
DNA: TGTGCCAGCAGCTTCAGGGAAGGTCAGCCCCAGCATTTT

size: -
D: -
V: TRBV7-2
J: TRBJ2-6
CDR3: CASSLDGVLGANVLTF
DNA: TGTGCCAGCAGCTTAGATGGGGTATTGGGGGCCAACGTCCTGACTTTC

size: once
D: TRBD1
V: TRBV30
J: TRBJ2-7
CDR3: CAWSVGGQAYEQYF
DNA: TGTGCCTGGAGTGTGGGGGGACAGGCCTACGAGCAGTACTTC

size: once
D: TRBD2
V: TRBV6-6
J: TRBJ2-3
CDR3: CASTRGLAGAYF
DNA: TGTGCCAGCACCCGTGGACTAGCGGGAGCGTATTTT

size: -
D: -
V: TRBV6-6
J: TRBJ2-2
CDR3: CASSSRSPGELFF
DNA: TGTGCCAGCAGTTCGCGGTCCCCCGGGGAGCTGTTTTTT

size: -
D: -
V: TRBV19
J: TRBJ2-1
CDR3: CASREDWGSYNEQFF
DNA: TGTGCCAGTAGGGAGGACTGGGGCTCCTACAATGAGCAGTTCTTC

size: -
D: TRBD1
V: TRBV6-4
J: TRBJ1-6
CDR3: CASRLTGGLDSPLHF
DNA: TGTGCCAGCAGACTAACAGGGGGCCTCGATTCACCCCTCCACTTT

size: -
D: -
V: TRBV18
J: TRBJ1-4
CDR3: CASSPPKMGQGEKLFF
DNA: TGTGCCAGCTCACCACCGAAAATGGGACAAGGTGAAAAACTGTTTTTT

size: -
D: -
V: TRBV19
J: TRBJ2-7
CDR3: CASSMGTASYEQYF
DNA: TGTGCCAGTAGTATGGGGACTGCATCCTACGAGCAGTACTTC

size: -
D: -
V: TRBV10-2
J: TRBJ2-1
CDR3: CASSLDWIREQFF
DNA: TGCGCCAGCAGCTTGGACTGGATTCGGGAGCAGTTCTTC

size: once
D: -
V: TRBV21-1
J: TRBJ2-7
CDR3: CASNKTGEQYF
DNA: TGTGCCAGCAACAAAACGGGCGAGCAGTACTTC

size: once
D: TRBD1
V: TRBV14
J: TRBJ2-2
CDR3: CASSHRGLYTGELFF
DNA: TGTGCCAGCAGCCACAGGGGGCTATACACCGGGGAGCTGTTTTTT

size: few
D: -
V: TRBV5-5
J: TRBJ1-5
CDR3: CASSRVRADQPQHF
DNA: TGTGCCAGCAGCCGCGTGAGGGCAGATCAGCCCCAGCATTTT

size: -
D: TRBD2
V: TRBV4-2
J: TRBJ2-1
CDR3: CASSQVSSGGALYEQFF
DNA: TGTGCCAGCAGCCAAGTTAGTAGCGGGGGGGCTTTATATGAGCAGTTCTTC